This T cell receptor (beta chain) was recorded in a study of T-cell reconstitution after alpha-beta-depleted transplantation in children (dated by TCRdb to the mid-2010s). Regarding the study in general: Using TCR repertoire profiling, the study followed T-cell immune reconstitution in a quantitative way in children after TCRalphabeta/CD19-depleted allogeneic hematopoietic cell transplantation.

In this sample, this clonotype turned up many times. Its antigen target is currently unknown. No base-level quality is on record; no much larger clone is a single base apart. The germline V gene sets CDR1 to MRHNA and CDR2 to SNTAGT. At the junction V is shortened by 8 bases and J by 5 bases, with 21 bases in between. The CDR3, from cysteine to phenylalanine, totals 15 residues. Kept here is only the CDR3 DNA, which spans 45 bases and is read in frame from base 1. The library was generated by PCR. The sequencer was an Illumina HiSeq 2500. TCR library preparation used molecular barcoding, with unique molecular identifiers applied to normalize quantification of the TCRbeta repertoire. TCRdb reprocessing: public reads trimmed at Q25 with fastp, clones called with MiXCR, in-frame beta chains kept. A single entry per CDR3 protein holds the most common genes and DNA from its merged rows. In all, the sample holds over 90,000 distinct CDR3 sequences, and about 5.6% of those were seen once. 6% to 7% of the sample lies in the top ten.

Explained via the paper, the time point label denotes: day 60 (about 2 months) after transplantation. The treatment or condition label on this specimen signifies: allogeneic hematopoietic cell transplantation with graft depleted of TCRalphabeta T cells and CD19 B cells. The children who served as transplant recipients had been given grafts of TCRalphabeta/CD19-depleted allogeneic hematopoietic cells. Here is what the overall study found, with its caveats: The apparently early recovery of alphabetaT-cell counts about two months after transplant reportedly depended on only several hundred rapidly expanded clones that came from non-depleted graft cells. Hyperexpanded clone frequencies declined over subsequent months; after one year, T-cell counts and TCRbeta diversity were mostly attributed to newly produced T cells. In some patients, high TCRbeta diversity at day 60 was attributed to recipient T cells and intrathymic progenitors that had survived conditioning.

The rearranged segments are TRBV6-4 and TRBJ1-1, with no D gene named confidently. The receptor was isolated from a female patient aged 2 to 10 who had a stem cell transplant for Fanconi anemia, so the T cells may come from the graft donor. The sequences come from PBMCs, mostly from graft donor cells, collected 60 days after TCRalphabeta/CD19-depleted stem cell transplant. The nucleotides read TGTGCCAGCTTGGGTCGGGCGGAAGGGAGGACTGAAGCTTTCTTT. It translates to CASLGRAEGRTEAFF.